This T cell receptor beta chain was recorded in a study of blood T cell repertoires in COVID-19. Looking at the study overall: Nucleic acid was either cDNA or gDNA, and it came from T cells, B-cell-depleted T cells, or PBMCs.

This CDR3 is built from 14 residues. CDR1 and CDR2 from the germline V gene are SNHLY and FYNNEI. The V and J ends lost 3 bases and 5 bases respectively, with 10 bases between them. The repertoire was sequenced with immunoSEQ multiplex PCR; TCRdb's copy has only in-frame clones and lacks some. The sample holds some 130,000 clones, 90% seen once. The specimen sequenced was peripheral blood. This TCR was sampled from a man aged 55 to 70 with COVID-19, enrolled during active disease. The gene calls are TRBV2 and TRBJ1-4; D gene ambiguous. Written as DNA, the CDR3 is TGTGCCAGCAGTGACTGGCCGCGGAATGAAAAACTGTTTTTT. It encodes CASSDWPRNEKLFF.